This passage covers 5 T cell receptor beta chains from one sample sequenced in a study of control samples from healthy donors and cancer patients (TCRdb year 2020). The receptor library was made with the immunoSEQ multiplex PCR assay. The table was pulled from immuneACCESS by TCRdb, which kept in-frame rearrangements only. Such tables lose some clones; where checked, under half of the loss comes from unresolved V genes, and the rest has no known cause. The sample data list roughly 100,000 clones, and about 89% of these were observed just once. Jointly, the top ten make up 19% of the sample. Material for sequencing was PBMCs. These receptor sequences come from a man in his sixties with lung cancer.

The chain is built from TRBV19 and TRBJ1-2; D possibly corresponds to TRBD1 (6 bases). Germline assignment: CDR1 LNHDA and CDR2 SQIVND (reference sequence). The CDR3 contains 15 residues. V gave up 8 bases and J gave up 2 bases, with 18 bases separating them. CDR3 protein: CASGTRGVSNYGYTF. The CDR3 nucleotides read TGTGCCAGTGGGACAAGGGGAGTATCGAACTATGGCTACACCTTC. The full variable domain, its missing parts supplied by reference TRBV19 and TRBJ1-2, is DGGITQSPKYLFRKEGQNVTLSCEQNLNHDAMYWYRQDPGQGLRLIYYSQIVNDFQKGDIAEGYSVSREKKESFPLTVTSAQKNPTAFYLCASGTRGVSNYGYTFGSGTRLTVV.

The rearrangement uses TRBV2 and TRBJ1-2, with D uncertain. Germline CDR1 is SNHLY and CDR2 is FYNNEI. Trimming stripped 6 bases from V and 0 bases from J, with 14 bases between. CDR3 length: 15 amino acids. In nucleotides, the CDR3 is TGTGCCAGCAGAACCGGGTCTAGCCCTAACTATGGCTACACCTTC. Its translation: CASRTGSSPNYGYTF.

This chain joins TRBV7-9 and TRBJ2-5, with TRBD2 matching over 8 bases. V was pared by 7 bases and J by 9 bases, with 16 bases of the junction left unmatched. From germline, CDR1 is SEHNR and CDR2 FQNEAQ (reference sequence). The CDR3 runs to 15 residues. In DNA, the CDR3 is TGTGCCAGCACCTCGCGAGCGGGGGATCTTTCGGCCCAGTACTTC. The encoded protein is CASTSRAGDLSAQYF. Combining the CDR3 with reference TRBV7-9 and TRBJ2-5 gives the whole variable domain DTGVSQNPRHKITKRGQNVTFRCDPISEHNRLYWYRQTLGQGPEFLTYFQNEAQLEKSRLLSDRFSAERPKGSFSTLEIQRTEQGDSAMYLCASTSRAGDLSAQYFGPGTRLLVL.

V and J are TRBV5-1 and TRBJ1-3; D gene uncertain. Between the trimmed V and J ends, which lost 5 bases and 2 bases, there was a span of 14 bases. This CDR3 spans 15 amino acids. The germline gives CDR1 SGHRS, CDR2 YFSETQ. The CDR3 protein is CASRYSDGAGNTIYF. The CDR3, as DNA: TGCGCCAGCAGGTACAGTGACGGGGCTGGAAACACCATATATTTT.

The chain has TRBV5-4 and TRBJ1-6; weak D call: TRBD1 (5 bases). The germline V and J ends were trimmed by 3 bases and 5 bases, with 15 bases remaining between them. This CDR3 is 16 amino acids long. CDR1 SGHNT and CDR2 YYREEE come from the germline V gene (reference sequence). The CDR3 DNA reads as TGTGCCAGCAGCTCGGGGGGACGGGGGGATAATTCACCCCTCCACTTT. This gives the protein CASSSGGRGDNSPLHF.